The T cell receptor beta chain described here comes from a study of identical twins (dated by TCRdb to 2016 to 2017). Background for the entire study: To test whether fetal clonotypes persist, the study used deep sequencing on TCR alpha and beta repertoires from monozygotic twins, unrelated adults of various ages, and cord blood. Replicate twin experiments were performed at different times using different library preparation protocols to rule out contamination. The full study reports these points: A weaker excess of twin sharing was found in beta out-of-frame sequences because the signal-to-noise ratio was lowered by fewer shared sequences. Compared with coincidental sharing between unrelated individuals, out-of-frame TCR alpha sequences shared between twins showed an excess of sequences with low generation probability. Out-of-frame TCR alpha sharing in monozygotic twins was systematically underestimated by recombination models, whereas sharing between unrelated individuals was in agreement with the recombination models. Abundant cord blood beta clonotypes had fewer insertions, young adult naive repertoires showed a similar but weaker trend, and memory repertoires showed no such trend. Because the same donors could not be followed over many years, the conclusions depended on cross-sectional statistical analysis. Zero-insertion analyses could be partly confounded by invariant T cells such as MAIT and iNKT, though diverse VJ usage argued against such confounding for most clonotypes.

Libraries were made using 5' RACE. Sequencing took place on an Illumina HiSeq 2000. A universal primer binding site was added through template switching, and the final cDNA carried a unique molecular identifier so that TCR cDNA molecules could be counted accurately. Specific primers in the conserved constant-segment region were used to synthesize first-strand cDNA for TCR alpha and beta chains. To control for contamination, every cDNA library carried two barcodes: a SMART-Mk sample barcode plus Illumina barcodes. TruSeq adapter sequences and Illumina sample barcodes were added in two successive PCR steps. Sequencing of the TCR alpha and beta cDNA libraries was done on the Illumina HiSeq platform using custom primers. The authors processed their data as follows. Unique molecular identifiers were extracted from raw reads with MiGEC, and CDR3 positions were determined with MiXCR. For each individual, recombination models were inferred using an EM algorithm with the repgenHMM and IGoR tools. Shared clonotypes were analyzed with the tcR package in R, and sharing was normalized by the product of cloneset sizes. Out-of-frame nonproductive sequences were analyzed to study raw recombination free of thymic and clonal selection effects. TCRdb itself trimmed the public reads at Q25 with fastp, ran MiXCR and retained productive beta chains. Each record represents a unique CDR3 protein, reported with the most common genes and DNA among its rows. TCRdb, not the authors, supplied the V and J calls. This sample comprises 460,000 or so distinct CDR3 sequences, 12% to 15% of them detected only once. Jointly, the top ten make up about 0.52% of the sample.

From a lookup of the germline V gene, CDR1 and CDR2 are MNHNS and SASEGT. V was cut back by 6 bases and J by 6 bases, leaving a gap of 14 bases between them. From the cysteine through the phenylalanine, the CDR3 covers 13 amino acids. Of all the DNA, just the CDR3 is kept, 39 bases in frame from base 1. Comment on this clonotype: Its cognate antigen has yet to be identified. There are no base qualities to consult, and no much larger clone falls within one base.

Only healthy Caucasian donors were included. The twin cohort comprised three pairs of female monozygotic twins, all aged roughly 18 to 30 years. CD4+ and CD8+ T cell populations were isolated with positive isolation kits from Invitrogen. The sample was also reused in another study, on yellow fever vaccine responses in identical twins. The second study's paper adds: According to the authors, the vaccine-induced T cell response in identical twins seemed to be partly convergent and partly specific to each individual. In the study, vaccine-responding T cell clones were precisely tracked in identical twins.

This receptor was identified in a woman in her late teens or twenties in good health. What was sequenced was CD4+ T cells sorted from blood. This chain joins TRBV6-1 to TRBJ1-1; matching of 6 bases hints at TRBD1 as the D gene. The encoded CDR3 is CASSLGGRAEAFF. The DNA sequence is as follows: TGTGCCAGCAGCCTAGGGGGGAGAGCTGAAGCTTTCTTT.